This TCR beta chain emerged from a study of low-dose radiotherapy and immunotherapy resistance in tumors. Study summary: Treatment of Cohort 2 consisted of 1 Gy per fraction every two weeks, amounting to 13 Gy over 26 weeks. Patients received 300 mg of oral aspirin each day across four cycles, commencing on cycle 1 day 1.

Within the sample, this clonotype is medium-sized. The CDR3 totals 18 residues. Germline V gene lookup returns CDR1 SGHRS and CDR2 YFSETQ. V was pared by 6 bases and J by 0 bases, with 13 bases of the junction left unmatched. The time point: after trial treatment. Sample treatment: LDRT plus nivolumab, ipilimumab, low-dose cyclophosphamide and aspirin (RACIN trial). Each donor was administered nivolumab, ipilimumab, aspirin, low-dose cyclophosphamide and low-dose radiotherapy. Each patient who was eligible had an advanced solid tumor with no tumor-infiltrating lymphocytes. Primers used for first-strand cDNA, a TRAV- and TRBV-specific set, covered both alpha and beta chains. TCRs were amplified for 15 to 25 PCR cycles with a constant-region primer and V-primer adapter. TCRdb fed the reads into MiXCR, producing one record per CDR3 protein. The sample lists tens of thousands of distinct CDR3 sequences, approximately 54% occurring once.

This sample comprised PBMCs, obtained after low-dose radiotherapy plus immunotherapy. This receptor was obtained from a male donor with gallbladder cancer. The chain carries TRBV5-1 and TRBJ2-1, with 9 positions matching TRBD1. Here the CDR3 reads CASTRSGTGSSSYNEQFF. Here the CDR3 DNA reads TGCGCCAGCACACGCAGCGGGACAGGGTCCTCCTCCTACAATGAGCAGTTCTTC. Variable domain in full (rest from reference TRBV5-1 and TRBJ2-1): KAGVTQTPRYLIKTRGQQVTLSCSPISGHRSVSWYQQTPGQGLQFLFEYFSETQRNKGNFPGRFSGRQFSNSRSEMNVSTLELGDSALYLCASTRSGTGSSSYNEQFFGPGTRLTVL.